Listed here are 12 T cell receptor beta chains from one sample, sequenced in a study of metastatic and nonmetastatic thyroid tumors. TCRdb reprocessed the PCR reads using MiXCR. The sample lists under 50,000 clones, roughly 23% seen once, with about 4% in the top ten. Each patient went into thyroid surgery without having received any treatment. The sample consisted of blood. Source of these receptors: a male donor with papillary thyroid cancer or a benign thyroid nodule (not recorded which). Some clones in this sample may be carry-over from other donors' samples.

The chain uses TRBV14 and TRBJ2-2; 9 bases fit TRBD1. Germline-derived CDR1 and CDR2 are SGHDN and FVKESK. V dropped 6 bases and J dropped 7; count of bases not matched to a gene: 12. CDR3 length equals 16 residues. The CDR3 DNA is TGTGCCAGCAGTAAAGTTCGGGACAGGGTGTTCGGGGAGCTGTTTTTT. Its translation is CASSKVRDRVFGELFF.

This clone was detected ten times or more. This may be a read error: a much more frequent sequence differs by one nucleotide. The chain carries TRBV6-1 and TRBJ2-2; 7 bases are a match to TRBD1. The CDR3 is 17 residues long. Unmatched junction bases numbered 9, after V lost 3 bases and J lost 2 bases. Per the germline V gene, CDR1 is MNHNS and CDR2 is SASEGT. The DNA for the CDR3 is TGTGCCAGCAGTGACGCGCGAACAGGGGCAAACACCGGGGAGCTGTTTTTT. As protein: CASSDARTGANTGELFF.

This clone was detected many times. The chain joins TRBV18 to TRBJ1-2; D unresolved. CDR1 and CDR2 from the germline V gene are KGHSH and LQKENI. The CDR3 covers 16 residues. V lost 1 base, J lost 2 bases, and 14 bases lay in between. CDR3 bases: TGTGCCAGCTCACCACGGGCTGGCAGCGAGAACTATGGCTACACCTTC. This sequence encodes CASSPRAGSENYGYTF.

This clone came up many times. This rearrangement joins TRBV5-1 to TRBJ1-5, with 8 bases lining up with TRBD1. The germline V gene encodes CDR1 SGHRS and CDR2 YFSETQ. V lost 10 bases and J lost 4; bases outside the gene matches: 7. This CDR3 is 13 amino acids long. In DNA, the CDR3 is TGCGCCGGCCTCACAGGGGGGAATCAGCCCCAGCATTTT. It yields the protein CAGLTGGNQPQHF.

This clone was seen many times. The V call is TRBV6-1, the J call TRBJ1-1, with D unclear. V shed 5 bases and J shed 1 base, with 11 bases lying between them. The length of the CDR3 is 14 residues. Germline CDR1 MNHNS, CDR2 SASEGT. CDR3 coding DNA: TGTGCCAGCAGTTCCGACATCCAGAACACTGAAGCTTTCTTT. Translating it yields CASSSDIQNTEAFF.

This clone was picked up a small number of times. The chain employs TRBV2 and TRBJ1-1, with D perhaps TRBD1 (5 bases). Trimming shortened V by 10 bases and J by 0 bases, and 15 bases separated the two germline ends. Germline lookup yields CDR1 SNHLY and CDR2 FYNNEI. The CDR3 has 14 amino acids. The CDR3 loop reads CATAPTEMNTEAFF. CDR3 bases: TGTGCCACCGCCCCGACAGAAATGAACACTGAAGCTTTCTTT.

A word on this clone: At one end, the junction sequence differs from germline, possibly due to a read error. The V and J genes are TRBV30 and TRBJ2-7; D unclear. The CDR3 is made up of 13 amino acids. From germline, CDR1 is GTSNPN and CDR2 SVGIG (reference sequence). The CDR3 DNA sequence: TGTGCCTGGAGAGACCCGGCCCTACCAACCCAATTTTTC. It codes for CAWRDPALPTQFF.

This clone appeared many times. In DNA, the CDR3 is TGTGCCAGCAGCCTCGGGACCCAAGGTGAAAAACTGTTTTTT. It specifies CASSLGTQGEKLFF. The chain has TRBV2 and TRBJ1-4, with D possibly matching TRBD1 (5 bases). V was clipped by 6 bases and J by 7 bases, with 15 bases between them. Germline loops: CDR1 SNHLY, CDR2 FYNNEI. This CDR3 has 14 amino acids.

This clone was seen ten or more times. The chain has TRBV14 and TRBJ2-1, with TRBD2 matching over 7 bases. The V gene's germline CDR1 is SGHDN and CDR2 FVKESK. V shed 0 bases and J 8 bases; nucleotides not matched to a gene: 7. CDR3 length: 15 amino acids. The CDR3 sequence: CASSQDLADVDEQFF. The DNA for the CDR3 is TGTGCCAGCAGCCAAGATCTAGCGGACGTGGATGAGCAGTTCTTC.

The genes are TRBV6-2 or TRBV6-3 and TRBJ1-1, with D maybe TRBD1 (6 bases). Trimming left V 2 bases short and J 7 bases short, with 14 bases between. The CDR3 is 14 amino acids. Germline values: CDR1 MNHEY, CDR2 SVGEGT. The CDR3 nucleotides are TGTGCCAGCAGTTACGCCACAGGGCGGGGTGAAGCTTTCTTT. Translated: CASSYATGRGEAFF.

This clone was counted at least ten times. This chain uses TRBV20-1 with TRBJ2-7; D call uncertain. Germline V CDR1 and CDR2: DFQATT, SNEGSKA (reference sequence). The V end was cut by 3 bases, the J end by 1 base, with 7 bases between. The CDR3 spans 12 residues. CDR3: CSASHSSYEQYF. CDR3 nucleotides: TGCAGTGCTAGCCATAGTTCCTACGAGCAGTACTTC.

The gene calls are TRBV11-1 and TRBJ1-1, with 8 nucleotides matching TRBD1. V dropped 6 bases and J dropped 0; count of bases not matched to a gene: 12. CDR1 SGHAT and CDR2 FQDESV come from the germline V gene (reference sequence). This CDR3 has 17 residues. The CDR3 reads CASSLMGQVNMNTEAFF. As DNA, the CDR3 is TGTGCCAGCAGTCTCATGGGACAGGTAAACATGAACACTGAAGCTTTCTTT.